A single sample is the source of the 6 T cell receptor beta chains below, sequenced in a study of neurological immune-mediated disorders. One entry per CDR3 protein results from TCRdb running MiXCR on the 5' RACE reads. The table has nearly 60,000 distinct CDR3 sequences, about 3.2% seen once. The sequenced sample was PBMCs. Source of these receptors: a woman aged 60-75 years with multiple sclerosis.

This clonotype was seen ten or more times. The J gene is TRBJ1-1, the V gene TRBV10-3; D is possibly TRBD1 (5 bases). This CDR3 contains 15 residues. V was pared by 0 bases and J by 7 bases, with 15 bases between. The germline V gene has CDR1 ENHRY and CDR2 SYGVKD. The CDR3 coding sequence is TGTGCCATCAGTGAGTCGGCAGGGAGGTACGTTGAAGCTTTCTTT. Translated, it gives CAISESAGRYVEAFF.

This clonotype was counted at least ten times. The chain links TRBV5-1 to TRBJ2-7; D may correspond to TRBD1 or TRBD2 (5 bases each). This CDR3 has 15 residues. Germline V gives CDR1 SGHRS, CDR2 YFSETQ. V was cut by 2 bases and J by 0 bases, with 12 bases left in between. Here the CDR3 DNA reads TGCGCCAGCAGCTTAACGACGGGGCTCTCCTACGAGCAGTACTTC. It codes for CASSLTTGLSYEQYF.

This clonotype was seen repeatedly, ten times or more. The chain couples TRBV3-1 to TRBJ2-1, with unresolved D. Trimming shortened V by 4 bases and J by 2 bases, and 12 bases separated the two germline ends. The CDR3 runs 15 residues. From germline, CDR1 is LGHDT and CDR2 YNNKEL (reference sequence). The CDR3 DNA sequence: TGTGCCAGCAGCCGTGAGCGTGAAACCTACAATGAGCAGTTCTTC. Its protein is CASSRERETYNEQFF.

The chain joins TRBV28 to TRBJ2-5; D may be TRBD1 (5 bases). CDR1 and CDR2 from the germline V gene are MDHEN and SYDVKM. CDR3 length: 14 amino acids. Trimming left V 6 bases short and J 3 bases short, with 14 bases between. The CDR3: CASRPWGRKETQYF. In DNA form, the CDR3 reads TGTGCCAGCAGGCCATGGGGCAGGAAAGAGACCCAGTACTTC.

This clonotype was recorded many times. V gene TRBV12-3 or TRBV12-4 combines with J gene TRBJ1-2; tentatively, D is TRBD1 (6 bases). Trimming removed 1 base from V and 7 bases from J, with 13 bases in between. There are 14 residues in the CDR3. The CDR3 region has the DNA TGTGCCAGCAGTTTAGGGCGGGGGGCGCCTGGCTACACCTTC. It translates to CASSLGRGAPGYTF.

CDR3 coding DNA: TGTGCCAGCAGACCGGGACAGAAAGAGACCCAGTACTTC. Translated, it gives CASRPGQKETQYF. J is TRBJ2-5 and V is TRBV7-8; 7 bases align to TRBD1. Losses at the gene ends were 6 bases for V and 3 bases for J; bases not matched to a gene: 4. The CDR3 is 13 amino acids. The V gene's germline CDR1 is SGHVS and CDR2 FQNEAQ.